What follows are 2 T cell receptor beta chains derived from one specimen sequenced in a study of blood T cell repertoires in COVID-19. Profiled with immunoSEQ multiplex PCR; TCRdb holds only in-frame clones, not every one. The sample has some 150,000 clones; 80% to 85% are singletons. The sample comprised peripheral blood. The receptors derive from a woman aged 55-70 years with acute or convalescent COVID-19.

The chain carries TRBV7-9 and TRBJ1-4; tentatively, D is TRBD1 (5 bases). This CDR3 has 15 amino acids. Deletions cut 5 bases from V and 8 bases from J, with 18 bases between. Germline V lookup: CDR1 SEHNR, CDR2 FQNEAQ (reference sequence). The CDR3 spells CASSQRSPRGEKLFF. Written as DNA, the CDR3 is TGTGCCAGCAGCCAGAGGTCTCCGCGGGGGGAAAAACTGTTTTTT.

The J gene is TRBJ1-1, the V gene TRBV6-5; D might be TRBD1 (6 bases). Germline CDR1 is MNHEY and CDR2 is SVGAGI. There are 14 residues in the CDR3. Trimming took 5 bases from V and 4 from J, leaving 14 bases between them. The CDR3 loop is CASSRTASVTEAFF. CDR3 nucleotides: TGTGCCAGCAGTAGGACAGCGTCGGTCACTGAAGCTTTCTTT.